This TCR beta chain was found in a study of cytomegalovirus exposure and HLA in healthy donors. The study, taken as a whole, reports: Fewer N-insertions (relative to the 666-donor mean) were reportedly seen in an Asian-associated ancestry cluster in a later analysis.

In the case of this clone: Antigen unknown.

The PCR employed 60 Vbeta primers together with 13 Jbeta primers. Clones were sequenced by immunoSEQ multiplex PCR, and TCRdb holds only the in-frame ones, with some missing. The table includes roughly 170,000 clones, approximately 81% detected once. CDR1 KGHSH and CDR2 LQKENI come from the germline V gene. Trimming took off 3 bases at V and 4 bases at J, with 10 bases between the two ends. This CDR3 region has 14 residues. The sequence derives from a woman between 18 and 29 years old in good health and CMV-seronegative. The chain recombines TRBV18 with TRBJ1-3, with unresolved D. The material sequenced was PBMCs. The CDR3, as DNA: TGTGCCAGCTCACCCCCGGGAGCAGGAAACACCATATATTTT. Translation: CASSPPGAGNTIYF. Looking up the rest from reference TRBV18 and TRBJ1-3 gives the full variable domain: NAGVMQNPRHLVRRRGQEARLRCSPMKGHSHVYWYRQLPEEGLKFMVYLQKENIIDESGMPKERFSAEFPKEGPSILRIQQVVRGDSAAYFCASSPPGAGNTIYFGEGSWLTVV.